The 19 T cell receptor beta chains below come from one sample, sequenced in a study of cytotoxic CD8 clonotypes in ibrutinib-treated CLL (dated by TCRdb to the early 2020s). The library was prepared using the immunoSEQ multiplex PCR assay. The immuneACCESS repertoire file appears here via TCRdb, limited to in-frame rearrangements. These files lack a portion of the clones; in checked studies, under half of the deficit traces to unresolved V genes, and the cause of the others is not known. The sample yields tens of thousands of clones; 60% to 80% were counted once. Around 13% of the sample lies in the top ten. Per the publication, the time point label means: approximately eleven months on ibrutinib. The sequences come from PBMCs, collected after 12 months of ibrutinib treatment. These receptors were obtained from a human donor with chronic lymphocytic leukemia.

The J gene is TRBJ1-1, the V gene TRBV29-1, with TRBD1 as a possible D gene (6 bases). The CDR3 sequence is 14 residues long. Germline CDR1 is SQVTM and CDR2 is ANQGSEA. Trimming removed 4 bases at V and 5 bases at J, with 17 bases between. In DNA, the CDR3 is TGCAGCGTTGCAGGGTTAGGGGGGAGTACTGAAGCTTTCTTT. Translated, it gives CSVAGLGGSTEAFF.

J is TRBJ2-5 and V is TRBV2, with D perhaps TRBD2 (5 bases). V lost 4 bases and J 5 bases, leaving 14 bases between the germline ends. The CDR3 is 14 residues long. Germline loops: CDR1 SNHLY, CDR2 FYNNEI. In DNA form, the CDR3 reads TGTGCCAGCAGTGCCGCTAGCTGGGAGGAGACCCAGTACTTC. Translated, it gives CASSAASWEETQYF.

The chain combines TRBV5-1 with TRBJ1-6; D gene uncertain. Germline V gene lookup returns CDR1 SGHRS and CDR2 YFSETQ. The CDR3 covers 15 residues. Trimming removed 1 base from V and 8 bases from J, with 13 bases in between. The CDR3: CASSLSSSFDSPLHF. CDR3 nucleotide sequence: TGCGCCAGCAGCTTGAGTTCCAGTTTCGATTCACCCCTCCACTTT. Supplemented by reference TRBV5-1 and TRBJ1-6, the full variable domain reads KAGVTQTPRYLIKTRGQQVTLSCSPISGHRSVSWYQQTPGQGLQFLFEYFSETQRNKGNFPGRFSGRQFSNSRSEMNVSTLELGDSALYLCASSLSSSFDSPLHFGNGTRLTVT.

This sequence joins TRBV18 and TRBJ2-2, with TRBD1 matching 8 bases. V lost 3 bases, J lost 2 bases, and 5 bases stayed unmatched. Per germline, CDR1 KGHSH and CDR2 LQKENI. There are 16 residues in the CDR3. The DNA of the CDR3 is TGTGCCAGCTCACCGGCGGGACAGGCTAACACCGGGGAGCTGTTTTTT. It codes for CASSPAGQANTGELFF.

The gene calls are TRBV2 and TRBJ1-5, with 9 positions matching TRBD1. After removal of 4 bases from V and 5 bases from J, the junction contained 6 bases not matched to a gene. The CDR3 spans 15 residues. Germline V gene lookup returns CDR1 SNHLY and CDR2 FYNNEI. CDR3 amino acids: CASSGTQGAYQPQHF. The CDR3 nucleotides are TGTGCCAGCAGTGGTACACAGGGGGCATATCAGCCCCAGCATTTT.

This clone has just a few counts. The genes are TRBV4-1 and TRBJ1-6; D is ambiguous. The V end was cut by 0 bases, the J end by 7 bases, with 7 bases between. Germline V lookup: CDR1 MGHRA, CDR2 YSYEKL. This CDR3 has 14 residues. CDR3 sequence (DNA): TGCGCCAGCAGCCAAGAAGTGGGGAATTCACCCCTCCACTTT. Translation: CASSQEVGNSPLHF.

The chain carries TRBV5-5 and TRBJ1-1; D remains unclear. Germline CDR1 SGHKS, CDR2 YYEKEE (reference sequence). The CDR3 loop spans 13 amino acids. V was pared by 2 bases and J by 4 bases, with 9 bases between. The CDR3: CASSFGSRTEAFF. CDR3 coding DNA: TGTGCCAGCAGCTTCGGCAGTCGCACTGAAGCTTTCTTT. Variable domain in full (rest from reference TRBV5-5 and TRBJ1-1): DAGVTQSPTHLIKTRGQQVTLRCSPISGHKSVSWYQQVLGQGPQFIFQYYEKEERGRGNFPDRFSARQFPNYSSELNVNALLLGDSALYLCASSFGSRTEAFFGQGTRLTVV.

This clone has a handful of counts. The CDR3 sequence: CASSSTGPNTEAFF. The CDR3 nucleotides read TGTGCCAGCAGCTCGACAGGGCCGAACACTGAAGCTTTCTTT. The chain has TRBV7-3 and TRBJ1-1; 7 bases match TRBD1. Germline-derived CDR1 and CDR2 are SGHTA and FQGTGA. V gave up 4 bases and J gave up 1 base; unmatched junction bases: 3. The CDR3 contains 14 residues.

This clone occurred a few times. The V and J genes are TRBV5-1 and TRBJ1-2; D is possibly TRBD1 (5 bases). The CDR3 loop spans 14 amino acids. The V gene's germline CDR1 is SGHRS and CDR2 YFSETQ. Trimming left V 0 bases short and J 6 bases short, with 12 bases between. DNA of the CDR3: TGCGCCAGCAGCTTGGATTCCAGGGTGGATGGCTACACCTTC. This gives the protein CASSLDSRVDGYTF.

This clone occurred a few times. CDR3 sequence reads: CASSGTGVRAPLHF. The CDR3 nucleotides read TGTGCCAGCAGCGGGACGGGGGTGAGGGCACCCCTCCACTTT. The V and J genes are TRBV27 and TRBJ1-6; possibly TRBD1 for D (5 bases). The CDR3 extends over 14 amino acids. Germline CDR1 reads MNHEY; CDR2 reads SMNVEV (reference sequence). V lost 6 bases and J 11 bases, leaving 17 bases between the germline ends.

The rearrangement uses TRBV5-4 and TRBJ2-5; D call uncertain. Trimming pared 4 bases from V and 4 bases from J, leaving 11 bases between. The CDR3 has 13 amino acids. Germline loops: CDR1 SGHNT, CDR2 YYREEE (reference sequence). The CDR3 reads CASSVDGRETQYF. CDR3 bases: TGTGCCAGCAGCGTCGATGGTCGAGAGACCCAGTACTTC.

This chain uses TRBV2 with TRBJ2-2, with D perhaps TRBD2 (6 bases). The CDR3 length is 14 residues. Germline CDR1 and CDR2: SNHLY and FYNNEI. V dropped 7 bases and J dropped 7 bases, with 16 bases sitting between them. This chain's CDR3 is CASTGGTGVGELFF. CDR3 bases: TGTGCCAGCACCGGAGGGACGGGGGTCGGGGAGCTGTTTTTT.

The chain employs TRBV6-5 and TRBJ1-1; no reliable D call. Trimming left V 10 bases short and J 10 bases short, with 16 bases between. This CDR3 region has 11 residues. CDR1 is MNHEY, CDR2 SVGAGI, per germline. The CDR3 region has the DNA TGTGCCACCGGAAGGGTTGTTGGAGCTTTCTTT. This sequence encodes CATGRVVGAFF.

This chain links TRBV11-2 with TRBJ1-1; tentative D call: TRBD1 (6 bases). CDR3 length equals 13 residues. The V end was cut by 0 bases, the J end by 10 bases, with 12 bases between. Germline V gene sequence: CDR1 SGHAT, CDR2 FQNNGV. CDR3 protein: CASSLDNRATAFF. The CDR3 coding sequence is TGTGCCAGCAGCTTAGATAACAGGGCCACAGCTTTCTTT.

The DNA of the CDR3 is TGTGCCAGCGTTAAGGTCCCGTACGAGCAGTACTTC. It encodes CASVKVPYEQYF. The chain carries TRBV6-5 and TRBJ2-7; D unclear. Germline CDR1 and CDR2: MNHEY and SVGAGI. V was clipped by 8 bases and J by 4 bases, with 12 bases between them. This CDR3 has 12 residues.

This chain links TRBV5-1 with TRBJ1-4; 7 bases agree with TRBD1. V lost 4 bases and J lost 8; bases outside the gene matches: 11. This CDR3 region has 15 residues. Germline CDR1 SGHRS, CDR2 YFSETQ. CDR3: CASSPSFQGGEKLFF. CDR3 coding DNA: TGCGCCAGCAGCCCCTCTTTCCAGGGGGGGGAAAAACTGTTTTTT.

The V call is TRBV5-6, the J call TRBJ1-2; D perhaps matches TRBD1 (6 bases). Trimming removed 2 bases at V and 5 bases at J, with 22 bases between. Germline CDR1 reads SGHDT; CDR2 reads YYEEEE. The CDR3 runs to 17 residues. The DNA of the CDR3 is TGTGCCAGCAGCTTACACCCTACAGGGTTCCAAGGATATGGCTACACCTTC. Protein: CASSLHPTGFQGYGYTF.

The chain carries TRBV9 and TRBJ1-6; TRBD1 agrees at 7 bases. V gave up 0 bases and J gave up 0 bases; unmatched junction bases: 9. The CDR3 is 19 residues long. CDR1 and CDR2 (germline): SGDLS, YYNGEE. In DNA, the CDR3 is TGTGCCAGCAGCGTAGGCCTAGGGGGCCCTGGCTCCTATAATTCACCCCTCCACTTT. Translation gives CASSVGLGGPGSYNSPLHF.

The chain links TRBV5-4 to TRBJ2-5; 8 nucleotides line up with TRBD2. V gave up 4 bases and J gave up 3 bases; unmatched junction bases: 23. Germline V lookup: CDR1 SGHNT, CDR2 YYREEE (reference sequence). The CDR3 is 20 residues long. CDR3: CASSSLRLLAGPRGEETQYF. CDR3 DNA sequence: TGTGCCAGCAGCAGCTTGAGGCTTCTAGCGGGTCCCCGGGGAGAAGAGACCCAGTACTTC.